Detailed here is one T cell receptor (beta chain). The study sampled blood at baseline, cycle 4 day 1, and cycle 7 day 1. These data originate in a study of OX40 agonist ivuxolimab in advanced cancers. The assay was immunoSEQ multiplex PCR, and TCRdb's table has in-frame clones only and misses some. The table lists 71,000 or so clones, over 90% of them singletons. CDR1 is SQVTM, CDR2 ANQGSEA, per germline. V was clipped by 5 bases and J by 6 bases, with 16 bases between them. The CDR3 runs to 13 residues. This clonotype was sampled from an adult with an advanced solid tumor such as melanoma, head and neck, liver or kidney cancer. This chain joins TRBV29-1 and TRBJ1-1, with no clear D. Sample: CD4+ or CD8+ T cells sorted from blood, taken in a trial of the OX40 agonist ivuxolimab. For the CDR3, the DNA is TGCAGCGTTCACGGGCGGGGAAAGTCTGAAGCTTTCTTT. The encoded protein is CSVHGRGKSEAFF.